One sample yielded the 13 T cell receptor beta chains listed below, sequenced in a study of cytomegalovirus exposure and HLA in healthy donors. Researchers ran the PCR with 60 Vbeta and 13 Jbeta primers. Only in-frame clones appear in the TCRdb table, and some are missing; sequencing was by immunoSEQ multiplex PCR. The sample yields tens of thousands of clones, of which the top ten take up less than 6%. The specimen sequenced was PBMCs. The receptors were gathered from a man between 25 and 39 years old in good health and CMV-seropositive.

The chain carries TRBV11-3 and TRBJ2-7; 12 bases are a match to TRBD2. Trimming cost V 6 bases and J 7 bases; bases outside gene matches: 7. In germline, CDR1 is SGHNT, CDR2 YENEEA. The CDR3 is 14 amino acids. The CDR3 is CASRSSGRAGEQYF. DNA for the CDR3: TGTGCCAGCAGATCTAGCGGGAGGGCCGGGGAGCAGTACTTC.

V is TRBV6-1 and J is TRBJ1-5; D is ambiguous. Trimming pared 3 bases from V and 2 bases from J, leaving 11 bases between. The CDR3 extends over 15 amino acids. Germline V lookup: CDR1 MNHNS, CDR2 SASEGT. CDR3 loop: CASSDRGGRNQPQHF. In nucleotides, the CDR3 is TGTGCCAGCAGTGATCGCGGAGGGCGCAATCAGCCCCAGCATTTT.

The chain employs TRBV7-3 and TRBJ2-7; D is ambiguous. Trimming took off 5 bases at V and 0 bases at J, with 11 bases between the two ends. This CDR3 comprises 14 residues. CDR1 is SGHTA, CDR2 FQGTGA, per germline. The CDR3 is CASSPNRDSYEQYF. The CDR3 DNA reads TGTGCCAGCAGCCCTAATCGCGACTCCTACGAGCAGTACTTC.

The J gene is TRBJ1-1, the V gene TRBV9, with D perhaps TRBD1 (6 bases). This CDR3 region has 17 residues. V lost 1 base, J lost 0 bases, and 16 bases lay in between. Germline assignment: CDR1 SGDLS and CDR2 YYNGEE. CDR3 DNA sequence: TGTGCCAGCAGCGTAAAACCGGGACACTCCATGAACACTGAAGCTTTCTTT. Protein sequence: CASSVKPGHSMNTEAFF. The variable domain in full, completed from reference TRBV9 and TRBJ1-1, reads DSGVTQTPKHLITATGQRVTLRCSPRSGDLSVYWYQQSLDQGLQFLIQYYNGEERAKGNILERFSAQQFPDLHSELNLSSLELGDSALYFCASSVKPGHSMNTEAFFGQGTRLTVV.

The chain recombines TRBV2 with TRBJ1-6; 7 bases are a match to TRBD1. J was trimmed by 7 bases and V by 7 bases; bases with no gene match: 1. The CDR3 contains 12 residues. Germline V gene lookup returns CDR1 SNHLY and CDR2 FYNNEI. CDR3 region: CASKGANSPLHF. The CDR3 coding sequence is TGTGCCAGCAAGGGGGCGAATTCACCCCTCCACTTT.

This rearrangement joins TRBV9 to TRBJ2-5; D unresolved. This CDR3 is 13 amino acids long. The V and J ends lost 2 bases and 5 bases respectively, with 10 bases between them. Germline V gene sequence: CDR1 SGDLS, CDR2 YYNGEE. The CDR3 nucleotides are TGTGCCAGCAGCGTTAGGAGTTCGGAGACCCAGTACTTC. Translation gives CASSVRSSETQYF.

The rearrangement joins TRBV19 to TRBJ1-1; 7 bases are shared with TRBD1. Germline CDR1 LNHDA, CDR2 SQIVND (reference sequence). After removal of 4 bases from V and 1 base from J, the junction contained 6 bases not matched to a gene. The CDR3 spans 15 residues. In nucleotides, the CDR3 is TGTGCCAGTAGTAGAGGACAGGTAACGAACACTGAAGCTTTCTTT. It is translated as CASSRGQVTNTEAFF. Together with reference TRBV19 and TRBJ1-1, the CDR3 gives the full variable domain: DGGITQSPKYLFRKEGQNVTLSCEQNLNHDAMYWYRQDPGQGLRLIYYSQIVNDFQKGDIAEGYSVSREKKESFPLTVTSAQKNPTAFYLCASSRGQVTNTEAFFGQGTRLTVV.

The rearrangement links TRBV4-1 to TRBJ1-2, with 9 bases matching TRBD1. CDR3 length: 16 residues. The ends lost 3 bases at V and 4 bases at J; junction bases unmatched: 9. Germline CDR1 and CDR2: MGHRA and YSYEKL. CDR3 sequence (DNA): TGCGCCAGCAGCCAGGAACCGGGACAGGGAAGCTATGGCTACACCTTC. Its translation is CASSQEPGQGSYGYTF.

In nucleotides, the CDR3 is TGTGCCAGCAGCCAACTCAATGAGCAGTTCTTC. It translates to CASSQLNEQFF. The chain employs TRBV4-2 and TRBJ2-1; D gene ambiguous. Germline V lookup: CDR1 LGHNA, CDR2 YNFKEQ. The CDR3 totals 11 residues. The V and J ends lost 2 bases and 6 bases respectively, with 2 bases between them.

V is TRBV6-5 and J is TRBJ2-2; possibly TRBD2 for D (6 bases). The CDR3 extends over 16 amino acids. Germline V CDR1 and CDR2: MNHEY, SVGAGI. V was shortened by 1 base and J by 4 bases, with 13 bases between the two germline ends. In DNA form, the CDR3 reads TGTGCCAGCAGTTACTGGGGGGAGTGGAGCACCGGGGAGCTGTTTTTT. It codes for CASSYWGEWSTGELFF.

The chain links TRBV5-3 to TRBJ2-3, with D possibly matching TRBD1 (6 bases). TRBV5-3 is an open reading frame, and its role is uncertain. Trimming cost V 2 bases and J 2 bases, with 18 bases left between them. The CDR3 totals 17 residues. CDR3 sequence reads: CARSFCRGKGATDTQYF. As DNA, the CDR3 is TGTGCCAGAAGCTTTTGTAGGGGGAAGGGCGCCACAGATACGCAGTATTTT.

V usage is TRBV5-8 and J usage is TRBJ2-7; 10 bases are shared with TRBD1. Losses at the gene ends were 4 bases for V and 3 bases for J; bases not matched to a gene: 7. The CDR3 is made up of 15 amino acids. Germline assignment: CDR1 SGHTS and CDR2 YDEGEE. The CDR3 DNA reads as TGTGCCAGCAGCAGTTTCGACAGGGGGCTCTACGAGCAGTACTTC. It codes for CASSSFDRGLYEQYF.

Its frequency marks this clone as medium-sized. CDR3 DNA sequence: TGTGCCAGCAGTGAATTGGGGACAGGGGACCACAATGAGCAGTTCTTC. Amino acid sequence: CASSELGTGDHNEQFF. The rearrangement links TRBV6-4 to TRBJ2-1, with 10 bases aligning to TRBD1. The CDR3 has 16 residues. Trimming removed 3 bases from V and 5 bases from J; junction bases left unmatched: 7. Germline CDR1 MRHNA, CDR2 SNTAGT.